This T cell receptor beta chain comes out of a study of identical twins. General study points: Twin pairs' shared out-of-frame alpha sequences were enriched in low generation probability. Insertion counts were lower in abundant cord blood beta clonotypes, a trend that memory repertoires did not show.

The ends lost 4 bases at V and 10 bases at J; junction bases unmatched: 11. The CDR3 contains 14 residues. Germline assignment: CDR1 SQVTM and CDR2 ANQGSEA. TCRdb re-called the 5' RACE reads with MiXCR, one entry per CDR3 protein. Of approximately 470,000 distinct CDR3 sequences in the sample, 14% were seen once. On this clonotype itself: Its antigen is not known.

The sample also formed part of further work on yellow fever vaccine responses in identical twins.

The receptor was derived from a young woman in good health. Material: CD4+ T cells sorted from blood. The chain carries TRBV29-1 and TRBJ2-1; 9 bases are shared with TRBD2. DNA of the CDR3: TGCAGCGTTGTTTTGGCCGCTAGCGGGAACGAGCAGTTCTTC. It is translated as CSVVLAASGNEQFF.